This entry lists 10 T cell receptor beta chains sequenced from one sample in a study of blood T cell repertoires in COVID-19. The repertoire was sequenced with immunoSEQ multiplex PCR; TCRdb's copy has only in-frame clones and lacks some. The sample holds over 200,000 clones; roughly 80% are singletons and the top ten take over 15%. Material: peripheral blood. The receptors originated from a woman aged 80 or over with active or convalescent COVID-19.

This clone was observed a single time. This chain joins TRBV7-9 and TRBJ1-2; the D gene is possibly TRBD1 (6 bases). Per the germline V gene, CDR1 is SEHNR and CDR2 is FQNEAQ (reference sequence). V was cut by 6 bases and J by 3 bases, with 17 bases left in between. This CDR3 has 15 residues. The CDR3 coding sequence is TGTGCCAGCAGTCCATCCTCGAACAGGGACTATGGCTACACCTTC. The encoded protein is CASSPSSNRDYGYTF.

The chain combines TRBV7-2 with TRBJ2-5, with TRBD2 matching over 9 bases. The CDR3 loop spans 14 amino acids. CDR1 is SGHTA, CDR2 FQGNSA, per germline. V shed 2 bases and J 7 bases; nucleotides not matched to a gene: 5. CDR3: CASSLKTSGVTQYF. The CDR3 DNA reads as TGTGCCAGCAGCTTAAAGACTAGCGGAGTGACCCAGTACTTC.

The CDR3 coding sequence is TGTGCCAGCACCCCTAGCACAGATACGCAGTATTTT. It yields the protein CASTPSTDTQYF. The genes are TRBV12-3 or TRBV12-4 and TRBJ2-3; D is uncertain. V was trimmed by 7 bases and J by 0 bases, leaving 5 bases between them. CDR3 length equals 12 residues.

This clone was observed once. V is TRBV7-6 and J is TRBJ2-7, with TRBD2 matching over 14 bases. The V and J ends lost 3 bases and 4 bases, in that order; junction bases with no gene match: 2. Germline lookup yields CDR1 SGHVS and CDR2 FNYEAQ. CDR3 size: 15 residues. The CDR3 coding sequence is TGTGCCAGCAGCTTCGGGACTAGCGGGAGTTACGAGCAGTACTTC. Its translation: CASSFGTSGSYEQYF.

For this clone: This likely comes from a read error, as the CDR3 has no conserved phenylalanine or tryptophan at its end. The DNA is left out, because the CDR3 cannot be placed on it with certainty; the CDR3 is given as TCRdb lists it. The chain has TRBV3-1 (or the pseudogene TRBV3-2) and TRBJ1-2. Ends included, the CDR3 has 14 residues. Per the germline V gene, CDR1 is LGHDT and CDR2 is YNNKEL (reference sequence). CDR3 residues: CASSQEWGGFYSRI.

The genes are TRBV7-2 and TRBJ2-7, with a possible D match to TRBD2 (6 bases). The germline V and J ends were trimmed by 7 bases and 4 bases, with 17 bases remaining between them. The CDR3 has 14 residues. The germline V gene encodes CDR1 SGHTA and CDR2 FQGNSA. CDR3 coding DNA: TGTGCCAGCACGAAAGGAGGGCGTCAGTACGAGCAGTACTTC. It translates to CASTKGGRQYEQYF.

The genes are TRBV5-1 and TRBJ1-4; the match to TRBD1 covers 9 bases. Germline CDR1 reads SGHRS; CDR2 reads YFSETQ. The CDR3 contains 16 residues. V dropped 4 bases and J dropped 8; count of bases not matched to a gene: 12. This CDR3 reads CASSLTRPGQGEKLFF. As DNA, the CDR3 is TGCGCCAGCAGCCTGACCAGGCCGGGACAGGGAGAAAAACTGTTTTTT.

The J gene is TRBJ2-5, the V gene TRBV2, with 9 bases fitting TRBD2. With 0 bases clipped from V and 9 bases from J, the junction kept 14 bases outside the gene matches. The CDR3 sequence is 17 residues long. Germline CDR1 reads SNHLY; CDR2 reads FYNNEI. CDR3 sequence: CASSEALGQGSGGSQYF. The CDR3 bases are TGTGCCAGCAGTGAAGCGCTTGGGCAGGGGAGCGGGGGGTCCCAGTACTTC.

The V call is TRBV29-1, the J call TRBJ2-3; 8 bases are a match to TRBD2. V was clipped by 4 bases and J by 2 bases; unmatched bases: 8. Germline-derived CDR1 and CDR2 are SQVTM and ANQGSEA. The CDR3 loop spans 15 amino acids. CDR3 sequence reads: CSVGGSGDNTDTQYF. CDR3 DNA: TGCAGCGTTGGGGGTAGCGGGGACAACACAGATACGCAGTATTTT.

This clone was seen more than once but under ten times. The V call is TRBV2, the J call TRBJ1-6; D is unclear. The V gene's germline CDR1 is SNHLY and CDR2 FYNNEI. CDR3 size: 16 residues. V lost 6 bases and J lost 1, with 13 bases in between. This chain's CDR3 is CASRESVRSYNSPLHF. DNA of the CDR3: TGTGCCAGCAGGGAATCAGTAAGATCCTATAATTCACCCCTCCACTTT.